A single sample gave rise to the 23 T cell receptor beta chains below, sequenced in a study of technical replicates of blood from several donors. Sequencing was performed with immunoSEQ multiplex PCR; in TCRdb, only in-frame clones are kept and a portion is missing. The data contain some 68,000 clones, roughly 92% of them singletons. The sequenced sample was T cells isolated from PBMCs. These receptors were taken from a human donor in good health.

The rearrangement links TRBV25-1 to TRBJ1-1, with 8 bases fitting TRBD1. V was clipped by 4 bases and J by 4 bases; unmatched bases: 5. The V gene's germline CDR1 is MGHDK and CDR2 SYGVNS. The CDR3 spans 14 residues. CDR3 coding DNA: TGTGCCAGCAGTGTCCAGGGGGCCTCCACTGAAGCTTTCTTT. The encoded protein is CASSVQGASTEAFF.

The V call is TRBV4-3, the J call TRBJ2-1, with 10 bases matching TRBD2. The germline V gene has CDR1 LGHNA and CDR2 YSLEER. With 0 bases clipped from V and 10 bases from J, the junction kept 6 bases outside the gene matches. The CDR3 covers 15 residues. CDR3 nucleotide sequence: TGCGCCAGCAGCCAAGAGGCTAGCGGGAGATACGAGCAGTTCTTC. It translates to CASSQEASGRYEQFF.

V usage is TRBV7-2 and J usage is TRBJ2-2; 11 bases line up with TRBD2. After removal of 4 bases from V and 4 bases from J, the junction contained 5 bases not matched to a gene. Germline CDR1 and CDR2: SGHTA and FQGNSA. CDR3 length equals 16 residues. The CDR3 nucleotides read TGTGCCAGCAGCTCTTCCGGGACTAGCGGCACCGGGGAGCTGTTTTTT. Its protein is CASSSSGTSGTGELFF.

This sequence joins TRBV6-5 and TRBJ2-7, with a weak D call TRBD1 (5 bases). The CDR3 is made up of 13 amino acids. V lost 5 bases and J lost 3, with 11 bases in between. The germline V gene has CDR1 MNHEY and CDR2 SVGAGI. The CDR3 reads CASSRTGYYEQYF. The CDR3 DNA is TGTGCCAGCAGTAGAACAGGTTACTACGAGCAGTACTTC.

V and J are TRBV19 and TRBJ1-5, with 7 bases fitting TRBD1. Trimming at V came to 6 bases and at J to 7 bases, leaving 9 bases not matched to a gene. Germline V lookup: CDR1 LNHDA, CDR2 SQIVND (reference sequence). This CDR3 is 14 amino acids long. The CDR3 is CASSKTGRGQPQHF. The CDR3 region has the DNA TGTGCCAGTAGCAAGACAGGGAGAGGACAGCCCCAGCATTTT.

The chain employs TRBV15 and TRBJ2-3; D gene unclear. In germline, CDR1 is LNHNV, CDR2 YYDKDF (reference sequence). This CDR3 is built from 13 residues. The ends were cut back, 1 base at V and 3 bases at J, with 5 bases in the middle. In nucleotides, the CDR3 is TGTGCCACCAGCAGAGTTTTAACAGATACGCAGTATTTT. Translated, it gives CATSRVLTDTQYF.

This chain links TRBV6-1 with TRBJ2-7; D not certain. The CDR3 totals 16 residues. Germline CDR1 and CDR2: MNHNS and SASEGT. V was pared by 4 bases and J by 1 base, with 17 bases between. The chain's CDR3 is CASSVLWATTSYEQYF. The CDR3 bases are TGTGCCAGCAGTGTCCTATGGGCGACAACTTCCTACGAGCAGTACTTC.

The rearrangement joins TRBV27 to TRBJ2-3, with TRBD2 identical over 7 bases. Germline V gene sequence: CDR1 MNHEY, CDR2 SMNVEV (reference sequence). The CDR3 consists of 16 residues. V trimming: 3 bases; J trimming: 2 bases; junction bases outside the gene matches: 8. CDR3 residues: CASSFLGGGYTDTQYF. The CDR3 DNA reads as TGTGCCAGCAGTTTCTTGGGGGGGGGATACACAGATACGCAGTATTTT.

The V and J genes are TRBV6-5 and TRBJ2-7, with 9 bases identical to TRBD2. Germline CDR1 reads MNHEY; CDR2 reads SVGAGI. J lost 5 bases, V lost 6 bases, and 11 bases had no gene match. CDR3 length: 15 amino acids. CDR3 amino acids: CASRKWAGGWNEQYF. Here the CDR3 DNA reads TGTGCCAGCAGAAAATGGGCGGGAGGGTGGAACGAGCAGTACTTC.

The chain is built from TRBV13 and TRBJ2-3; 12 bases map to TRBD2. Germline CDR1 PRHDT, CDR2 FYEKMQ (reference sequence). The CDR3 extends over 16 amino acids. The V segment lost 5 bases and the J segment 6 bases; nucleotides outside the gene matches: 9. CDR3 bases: TGTGCCAGCAGCCACCGACTAGCGGGAGATGTGGATACGCAGTATTTT. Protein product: CASSHRLAGDVDTQYF.

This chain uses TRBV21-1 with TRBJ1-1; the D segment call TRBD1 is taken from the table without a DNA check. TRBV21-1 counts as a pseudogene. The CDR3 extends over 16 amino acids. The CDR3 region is CASSPPGQGVNTEAFF. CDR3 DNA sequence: TGTGCCAGCTCCCCCCCGGGACAGGGGGTGAACACTGAAGCTTTCTTT.

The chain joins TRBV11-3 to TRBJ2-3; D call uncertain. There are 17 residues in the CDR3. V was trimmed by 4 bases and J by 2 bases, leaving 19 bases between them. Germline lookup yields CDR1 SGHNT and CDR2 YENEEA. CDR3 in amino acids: CASSSPSSPRVTDTQYF. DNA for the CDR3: TGTGCCAGCAGCTCGCCCTCCTCTCCCCGGGTCACAGATACGCAGTATTTT. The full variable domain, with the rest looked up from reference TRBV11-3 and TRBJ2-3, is EAGVVQSPRYKIIEKKQPVAFWCNPISGHNTLYWYLQNLGQGPELLIRYENEEAVDDSQLPKDRFSAERLKGVDSTLKIQPAELGDSAVYLCASSSPSSPRVTDTQYFGPGTRLTVL.

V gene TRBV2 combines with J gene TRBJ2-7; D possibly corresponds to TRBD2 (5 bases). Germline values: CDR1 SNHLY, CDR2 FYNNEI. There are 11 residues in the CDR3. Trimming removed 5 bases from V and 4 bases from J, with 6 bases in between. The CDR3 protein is CASSWEYEQYF. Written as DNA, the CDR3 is TGTGCCAGCAGTTGGGAGTACGAGCAGTACTTC.

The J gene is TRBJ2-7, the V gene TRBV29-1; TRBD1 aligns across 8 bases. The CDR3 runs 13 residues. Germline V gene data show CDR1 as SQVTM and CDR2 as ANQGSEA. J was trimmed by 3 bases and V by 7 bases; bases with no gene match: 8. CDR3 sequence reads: CSAGQGLFYEQYF. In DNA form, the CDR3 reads TGCAGCGCCGGACAGGGTTTGTTCTACGAGCAGTACTTC.

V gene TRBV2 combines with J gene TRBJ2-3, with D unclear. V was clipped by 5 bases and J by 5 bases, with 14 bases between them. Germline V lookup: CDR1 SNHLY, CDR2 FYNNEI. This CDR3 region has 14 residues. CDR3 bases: TGTGCCAGCAGTACCCGGAGAACCCAAGATACGCAGTATTTT. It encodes CASSTRRTQDTQYF.

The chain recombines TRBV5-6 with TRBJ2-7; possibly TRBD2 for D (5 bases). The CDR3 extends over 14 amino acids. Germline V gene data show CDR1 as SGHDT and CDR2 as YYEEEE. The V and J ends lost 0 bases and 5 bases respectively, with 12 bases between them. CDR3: CASSLARRFHEQYF. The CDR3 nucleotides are TGTGCCAGCAGCTTGGCCCGGAGGTTCCACGAGCAGTACTTC.

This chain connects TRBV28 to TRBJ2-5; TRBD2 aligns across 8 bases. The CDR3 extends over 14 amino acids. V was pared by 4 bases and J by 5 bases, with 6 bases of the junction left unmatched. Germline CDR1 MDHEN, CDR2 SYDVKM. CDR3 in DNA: TGTGCCAGCAGTTCCCGGGAGGGGTGGGAGACCCAGTACTTC. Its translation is CASSSREGWETQYF.

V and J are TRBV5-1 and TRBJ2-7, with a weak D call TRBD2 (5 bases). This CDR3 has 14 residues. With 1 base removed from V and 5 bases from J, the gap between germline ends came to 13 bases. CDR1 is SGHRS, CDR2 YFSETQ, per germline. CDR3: CASSLRPGLHEQYF. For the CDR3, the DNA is TGCGCCAGCAGCTTGCGACCGGGGTTACACGAGCAGTACTTC.

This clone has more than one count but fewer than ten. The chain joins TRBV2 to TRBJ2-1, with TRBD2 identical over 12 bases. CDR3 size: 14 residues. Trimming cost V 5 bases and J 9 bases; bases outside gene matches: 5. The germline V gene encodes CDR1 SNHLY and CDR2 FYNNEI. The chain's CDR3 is CASSSSGRAFEQFF. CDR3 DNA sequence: TGTGCCAGCAGTTCTAGCGGGAGGGCCTTTGAGCAGTTCTTC.

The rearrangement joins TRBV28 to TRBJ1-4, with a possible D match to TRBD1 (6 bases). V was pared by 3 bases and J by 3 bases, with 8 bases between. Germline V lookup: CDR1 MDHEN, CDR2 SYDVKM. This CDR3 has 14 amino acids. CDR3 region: CASSFRGPNEKLFF. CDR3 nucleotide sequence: TGTGCCAGCAGTTTCAGGGGCCCTAATGAAAAACTGTTTTTT. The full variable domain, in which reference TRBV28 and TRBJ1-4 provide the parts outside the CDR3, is DVKVTQSSRYLVKRTGEKVFLECVQDMDHENMFWYRQDPGLGLRLIYFSYDVKMKEKGDIPEGYSVSREKKERFSLILESASTNQTSMYLCASSFRGPNEKLFFGSGTQLSVL.

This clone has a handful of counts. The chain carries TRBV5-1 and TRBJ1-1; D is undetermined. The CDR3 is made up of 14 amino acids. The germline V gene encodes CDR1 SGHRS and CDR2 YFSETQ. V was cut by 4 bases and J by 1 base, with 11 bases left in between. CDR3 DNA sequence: TGCGCCAGCAGCCCACGACATTGGAACACTGAAGCTTTCTTT. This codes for CASSPRHWNTEAFF.

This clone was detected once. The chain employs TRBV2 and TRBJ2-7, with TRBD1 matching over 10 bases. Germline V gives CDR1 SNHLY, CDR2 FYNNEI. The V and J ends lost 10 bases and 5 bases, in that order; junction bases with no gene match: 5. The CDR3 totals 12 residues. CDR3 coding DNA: TGTGCCAAGGACAGGGGGGGAAACGAGCAGTACTTC. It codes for CAKDRGGNEQYF.

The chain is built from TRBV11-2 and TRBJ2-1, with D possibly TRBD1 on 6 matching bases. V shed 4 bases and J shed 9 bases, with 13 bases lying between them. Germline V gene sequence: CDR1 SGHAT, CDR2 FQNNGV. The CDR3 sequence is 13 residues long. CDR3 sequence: CASSSRQASEQFF. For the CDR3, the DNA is TGTGCCAGCAGCTCTAGACAGGCGAGTGAGCAGTTCTTC.